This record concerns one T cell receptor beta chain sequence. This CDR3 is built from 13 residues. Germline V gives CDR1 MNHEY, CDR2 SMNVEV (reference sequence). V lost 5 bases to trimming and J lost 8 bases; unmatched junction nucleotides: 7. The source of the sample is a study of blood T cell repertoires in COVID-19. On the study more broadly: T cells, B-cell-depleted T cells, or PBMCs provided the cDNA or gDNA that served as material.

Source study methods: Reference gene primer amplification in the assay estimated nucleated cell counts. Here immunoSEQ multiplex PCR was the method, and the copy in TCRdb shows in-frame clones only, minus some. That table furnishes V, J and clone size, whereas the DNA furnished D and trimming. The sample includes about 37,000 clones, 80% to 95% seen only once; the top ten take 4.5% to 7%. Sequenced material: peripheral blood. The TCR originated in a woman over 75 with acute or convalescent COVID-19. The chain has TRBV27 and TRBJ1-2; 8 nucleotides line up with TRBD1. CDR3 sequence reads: CASSPDREGGYTF. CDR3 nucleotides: TGTGCCAGCAGTCCGGACAGGGAGGGAGGCTACACCTTC.